The sample holds many counts of the clone carrying this TCR beta chain. Its antigen is not identified. Stable Graves' hyperthyroidism meant no ophthalmopathy progression within 18 months. The study excluded patients with uncontrolled infection, other autoimmune disease, pregnancy or lactation. With 1 base clipped from V and 6 bases from J, the junction kept 5 bases outside the gene matches. The germline V gene encodes CDR1 DFQATT and CDR2 SNEGSKA (reference sequence). This CDR3 spans 15 amino acids. RNA transcripts were the template for amplifying TCR beta CDR3 regions. TCR CDR3 underwent first-round RT-PCR with the HTBI primer set. TCRdb reprocessed the multiplex PCR reads via MiXCR and lists one record per CDR3 protein. The data contain under 550,000 distinct CDR3 sequences, roughly an eighth of them seen just once; the ten biggest clones take up 5% to 6%. This sample was included in a study of T cells in Graves' hyperthyroidism and ophthalmopathy. Broader study findings: Most thyroid clonotypes with frequency above 0.001 were detected in blood. From stable hyperthyroidism, ophthalmopathy was separated by a 13 V-J model.

The specimen was blood. The rearrangement uses TRBV20-1 and TRBJ2-7; 14 positions agree with TRBD2. This TCR was sampled from a woman under 30 with Graves' hyperthyroidism. CDR3 protein: CSARVTSGRALEQYF. In DNA, the CDR3 is TGCAGTGCTAGAGTGACTAGCGGGAGGGCCCTCGAGCAGTACTTC.